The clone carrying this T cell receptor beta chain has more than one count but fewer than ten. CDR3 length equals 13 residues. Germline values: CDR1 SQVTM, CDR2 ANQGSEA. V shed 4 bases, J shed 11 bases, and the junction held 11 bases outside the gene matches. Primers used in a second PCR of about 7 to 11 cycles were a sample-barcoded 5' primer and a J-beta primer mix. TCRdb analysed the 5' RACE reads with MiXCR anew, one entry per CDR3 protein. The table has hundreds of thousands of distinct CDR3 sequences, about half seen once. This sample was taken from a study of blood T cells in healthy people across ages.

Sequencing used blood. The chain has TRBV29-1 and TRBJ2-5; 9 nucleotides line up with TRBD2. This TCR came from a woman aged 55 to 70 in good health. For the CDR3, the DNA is TGCAGCGTTGGTACTAGCGGGTACAATGAGCAGTACTTC. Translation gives CSVGTSGYNEQYF.